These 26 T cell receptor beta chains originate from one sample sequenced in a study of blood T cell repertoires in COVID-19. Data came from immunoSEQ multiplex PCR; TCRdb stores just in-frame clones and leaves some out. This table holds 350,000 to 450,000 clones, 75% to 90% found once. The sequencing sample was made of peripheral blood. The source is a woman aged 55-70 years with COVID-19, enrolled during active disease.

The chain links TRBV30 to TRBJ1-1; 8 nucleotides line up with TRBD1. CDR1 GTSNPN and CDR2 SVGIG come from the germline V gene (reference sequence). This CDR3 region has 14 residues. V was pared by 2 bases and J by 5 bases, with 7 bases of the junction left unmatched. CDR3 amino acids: CAWSRGRGLTEAFF. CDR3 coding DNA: TGTGCCTGGAGTAGAGGCAGGGGGCTGACTGAAGCTTTCTTT.

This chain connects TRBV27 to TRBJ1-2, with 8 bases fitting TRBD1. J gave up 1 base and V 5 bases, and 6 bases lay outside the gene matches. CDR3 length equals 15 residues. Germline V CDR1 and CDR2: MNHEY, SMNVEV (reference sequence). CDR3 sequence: CASSTPTGVNYGYTF. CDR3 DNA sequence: TGTGCCAGCAGTACCCCGACAGGGGTTAACTATGGCTACACCTTC.

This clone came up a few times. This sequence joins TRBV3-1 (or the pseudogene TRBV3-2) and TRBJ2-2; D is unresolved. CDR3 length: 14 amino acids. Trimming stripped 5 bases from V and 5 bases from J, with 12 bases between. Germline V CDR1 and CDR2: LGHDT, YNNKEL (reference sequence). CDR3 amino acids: CASSYLTGTGELFF. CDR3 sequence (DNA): TGTGCCAGCAGCTATCTGACTGGAACCGGGGAGCTGTTTTTT.

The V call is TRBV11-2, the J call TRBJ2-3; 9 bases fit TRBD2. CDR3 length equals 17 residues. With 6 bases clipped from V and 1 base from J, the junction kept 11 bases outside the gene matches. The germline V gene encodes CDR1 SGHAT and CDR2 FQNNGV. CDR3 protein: CASSPIRASGGTDTQYF. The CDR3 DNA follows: TGTGCCAGCAGTCCCATCCGGGCTAGCGGGGGCACAGATACGCAGTATTTT.

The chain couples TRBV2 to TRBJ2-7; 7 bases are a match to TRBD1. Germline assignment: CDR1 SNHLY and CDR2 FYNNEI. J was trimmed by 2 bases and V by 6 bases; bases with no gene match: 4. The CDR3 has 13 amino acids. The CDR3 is CASSTGEPYEQYF. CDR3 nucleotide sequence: TGTGCCAGCAGCACAGGGGAACCCTACGAGCAGTACTTC.

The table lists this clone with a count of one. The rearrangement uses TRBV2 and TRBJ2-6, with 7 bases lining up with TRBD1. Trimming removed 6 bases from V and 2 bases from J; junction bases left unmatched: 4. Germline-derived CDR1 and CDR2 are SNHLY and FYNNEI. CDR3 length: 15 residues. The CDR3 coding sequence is TGTGCCAGCAGGGCAACAGGGGCTGGGGCCAACGTCCTGACTTTC. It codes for CASRATGAGANVLTF.

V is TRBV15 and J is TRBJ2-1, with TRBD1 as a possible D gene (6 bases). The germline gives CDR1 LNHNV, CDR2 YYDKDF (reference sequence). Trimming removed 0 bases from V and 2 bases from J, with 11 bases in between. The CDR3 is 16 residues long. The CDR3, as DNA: TGTGCCACCAGCAGAGATTCAGGGGTAGCCTACAATGAGCAGTTCTTC. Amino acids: CATSRDSGVAYNEQFF. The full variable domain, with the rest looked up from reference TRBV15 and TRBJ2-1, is DAMVIQNPRYQVTQFGKPVTLSCSQTLNHNVMYWYQQKSSQAPKLLFHYYDKDFNNEADTPDNFQSRRPNTSFCFLDIRSPGLGDTAMYLCATSRDSGVAYNEQFFGPGTRLTVL.

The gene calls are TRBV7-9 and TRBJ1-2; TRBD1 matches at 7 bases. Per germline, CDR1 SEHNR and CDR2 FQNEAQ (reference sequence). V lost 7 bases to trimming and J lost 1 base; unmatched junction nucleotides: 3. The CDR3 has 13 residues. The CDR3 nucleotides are TGTGCCAGCACTAGGGACAGTAACTATGGCTACACCTTC. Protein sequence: CASTRDSNYGYTF.

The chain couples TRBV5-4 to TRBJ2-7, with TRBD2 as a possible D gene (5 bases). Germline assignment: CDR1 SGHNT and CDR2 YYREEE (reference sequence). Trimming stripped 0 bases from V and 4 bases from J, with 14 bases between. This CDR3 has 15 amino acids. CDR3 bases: TGTGCCAGCAGCTTGGACCCGCTCGGGGAGTACGAGCAGTACTTC. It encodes CASSLDPLGEYEQYF.

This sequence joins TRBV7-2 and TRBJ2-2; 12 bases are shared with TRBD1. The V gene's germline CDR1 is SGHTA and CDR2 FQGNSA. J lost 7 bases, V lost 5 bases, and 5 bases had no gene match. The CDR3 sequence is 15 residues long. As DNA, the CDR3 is TGTGCCAGCAGCCGGGACAGGGGGCGAGTCGGGGAGCTGTTTTTT. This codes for CASSRDRGRVGELFF.

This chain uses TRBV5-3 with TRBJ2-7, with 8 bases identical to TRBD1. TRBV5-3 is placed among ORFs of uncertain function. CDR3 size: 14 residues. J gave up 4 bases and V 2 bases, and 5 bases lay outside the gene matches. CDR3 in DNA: TGTGCCAGAAGCTTCGGACAGGGTGCGTACGAGCAGTACTTC. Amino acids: CARSFGQGAYEQYF.

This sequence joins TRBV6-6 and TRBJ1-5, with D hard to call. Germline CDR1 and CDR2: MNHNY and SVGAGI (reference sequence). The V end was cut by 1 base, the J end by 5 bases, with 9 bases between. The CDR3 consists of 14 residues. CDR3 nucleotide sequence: TGTGCCAGCAGTTACTTTGGGCGGGATCAGCCCCAGCATTTT. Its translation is CASSYFGRDQPQHF.

CDR3 loop: CASSLGAGGSYEQYF. The DNA of the CDR3 is TGTGCCAGCAGCTTAGGAGCGGGTGGCTCCTACGAGCAGTACTTC. The rearrangement uses TRBV7-9 and TRBJ2-7; possible D gene TRBD2, 6 bases. The CDR3 runs 15 residues. Germline V CDR1 and CDR2: SEHNR, FQNEAQ (reference sequence). The germline V and J ends were trimmed by 1 base and 0 bases, with 10 bases remaining between them.

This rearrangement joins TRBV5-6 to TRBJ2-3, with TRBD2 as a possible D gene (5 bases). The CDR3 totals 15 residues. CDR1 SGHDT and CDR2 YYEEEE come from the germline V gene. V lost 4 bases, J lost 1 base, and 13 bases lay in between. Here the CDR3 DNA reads TGTGCCAGCAGCCCCTTGGAGAGGGGCACAGATACGCAGTATTTT. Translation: CASSPLERGTDTQYF.

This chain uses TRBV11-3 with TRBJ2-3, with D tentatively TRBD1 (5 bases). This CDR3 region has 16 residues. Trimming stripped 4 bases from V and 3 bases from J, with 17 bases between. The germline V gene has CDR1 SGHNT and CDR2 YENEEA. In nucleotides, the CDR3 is TGTGCCAGCAGCTCTCCGACAGATAGCATTACAGATACGCAGTATTTT. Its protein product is CASSSPTDSITDTQYF.

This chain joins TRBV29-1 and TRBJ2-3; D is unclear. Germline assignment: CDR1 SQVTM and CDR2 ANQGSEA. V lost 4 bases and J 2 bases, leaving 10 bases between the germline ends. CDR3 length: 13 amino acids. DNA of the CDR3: TGCAGCGTTGGGCAGGTCAACACAGATACGCAGTATTTT. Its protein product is CSVGQVNTDTQYF.

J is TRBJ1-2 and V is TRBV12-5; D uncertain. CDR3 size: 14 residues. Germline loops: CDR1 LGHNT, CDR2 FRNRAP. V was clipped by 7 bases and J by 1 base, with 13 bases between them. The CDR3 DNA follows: TGTGCTAGTGTCGGAGCAGCTGATAACTATGGCTACACCTTC. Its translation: CASVGAADNYGYTF.

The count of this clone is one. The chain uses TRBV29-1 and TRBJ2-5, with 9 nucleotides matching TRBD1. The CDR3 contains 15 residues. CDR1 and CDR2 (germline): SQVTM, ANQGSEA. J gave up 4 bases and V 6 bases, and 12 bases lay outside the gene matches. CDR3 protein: CSVGRTGETGETQYF. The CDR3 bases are TGCAGCGTGGGGCGGACAGGGGAGACGGGAGAGACCCAGTACTTC. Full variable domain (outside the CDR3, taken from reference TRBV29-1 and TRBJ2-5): SAVISQKPSRDICQRGTSLTIQCQVDSQVTMMFWYRQQPGQSLTLIATANQGSEATYESGFVIDKFPISRPNLTFSTLTVSNMSPEDSSIYLCSVGRTGETGETQYFGPGTRLLVL.

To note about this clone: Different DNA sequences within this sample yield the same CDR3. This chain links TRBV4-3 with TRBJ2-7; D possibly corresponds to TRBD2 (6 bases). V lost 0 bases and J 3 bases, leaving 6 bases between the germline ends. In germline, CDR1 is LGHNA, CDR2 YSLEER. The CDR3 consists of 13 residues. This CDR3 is CASSQEEGYEQYF. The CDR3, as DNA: TGCGCCAGCAGCCAAGAGGAGGGCTACGAGCAGTACTTC.

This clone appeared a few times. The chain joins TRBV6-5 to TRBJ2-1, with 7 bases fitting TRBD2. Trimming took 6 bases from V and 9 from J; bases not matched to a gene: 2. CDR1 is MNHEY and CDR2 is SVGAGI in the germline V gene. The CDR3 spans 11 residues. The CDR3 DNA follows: TGTGCCAGCAGGAGGGAGGGTGAGCAGTTCTTC. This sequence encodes CASRREGEQFF.

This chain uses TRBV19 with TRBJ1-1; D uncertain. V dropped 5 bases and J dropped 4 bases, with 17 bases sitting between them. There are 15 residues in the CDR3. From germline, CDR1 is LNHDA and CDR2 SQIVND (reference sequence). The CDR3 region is CASSPSAGFGTEAFF. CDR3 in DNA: TGTGCCAGTAGTCCGAGTGCGGGGTTTGGCACTGAAGCTTTCTTT.

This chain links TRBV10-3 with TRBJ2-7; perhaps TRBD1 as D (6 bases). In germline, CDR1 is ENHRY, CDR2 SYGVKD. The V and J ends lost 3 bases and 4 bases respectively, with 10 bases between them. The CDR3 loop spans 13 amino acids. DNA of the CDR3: TGTGCCATCAGTGATCGGACAGAATACGAGCAGTACTTC. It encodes CAISDRTEYEQYF.

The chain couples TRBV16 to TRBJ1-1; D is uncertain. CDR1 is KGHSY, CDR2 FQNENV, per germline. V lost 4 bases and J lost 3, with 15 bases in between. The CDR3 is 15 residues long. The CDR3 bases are TGTGCCAGCAGCCTTTCCGCTGACAAGGACACTGAAGCTTTCTTT. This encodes CASSLSADKDTEAFF.

The CDR3 region is CASSLTQGRNSPLHF. DNA of the CDR3: TGTGCCAGCAGTTTAACCCAGGGCAGGAATTCACCCCTCCACTTT. The chain links TRBV27 to TRBJ1-6, with D possibly matching TRBD1 (5 bases). This CDR3 region has 15 residues. V was cut by 2 bases and J by 7 bases, with 12 bases left in between. Looked up from germline, CDR1 is MNHEY and CDR2 is SMNVEV (reference sequence).

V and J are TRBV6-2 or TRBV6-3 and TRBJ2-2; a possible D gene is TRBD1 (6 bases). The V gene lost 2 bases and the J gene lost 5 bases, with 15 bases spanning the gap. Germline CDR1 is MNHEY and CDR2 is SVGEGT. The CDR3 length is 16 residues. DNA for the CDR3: TGTGCCAGCAGTTACGACAGGTCCCCGGGGACCGGGGAGCTGTTTTTT. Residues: CASSYDRSPGTGELFF.

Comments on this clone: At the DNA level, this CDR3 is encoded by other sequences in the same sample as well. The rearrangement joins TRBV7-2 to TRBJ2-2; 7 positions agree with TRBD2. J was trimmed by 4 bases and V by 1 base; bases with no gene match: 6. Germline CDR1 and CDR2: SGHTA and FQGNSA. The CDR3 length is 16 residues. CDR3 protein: CASSLVAGVGTGELFF. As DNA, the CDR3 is TGTGCCAGCAGCTTAGTGGCGGGGGTTGGCACCGGGGAGCTGTTTTTT.